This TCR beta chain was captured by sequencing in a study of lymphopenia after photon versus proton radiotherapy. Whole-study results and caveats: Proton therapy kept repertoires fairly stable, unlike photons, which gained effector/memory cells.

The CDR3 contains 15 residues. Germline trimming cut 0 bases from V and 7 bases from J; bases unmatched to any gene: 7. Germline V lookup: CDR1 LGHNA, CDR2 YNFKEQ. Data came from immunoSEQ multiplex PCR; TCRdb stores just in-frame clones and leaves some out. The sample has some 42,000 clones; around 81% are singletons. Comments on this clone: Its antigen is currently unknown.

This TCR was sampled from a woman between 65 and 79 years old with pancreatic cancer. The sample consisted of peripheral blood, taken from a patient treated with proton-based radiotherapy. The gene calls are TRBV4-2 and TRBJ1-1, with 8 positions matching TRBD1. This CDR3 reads CASSQEGQGNVEAFF. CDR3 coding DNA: TGTGCCAGCAGCCAAGAAGGACAGGGAAATGTTGAAGCTTTCTTT.